Following are 29 T cell receptor beta chains from one sample sequenced in a study of early T cells in non-severe SARS-CoV-2 infection. MiXCR was run by TCRdb on the 5' RACE reads, yielding one entry per CDR3 protein. The repertoire holds some 70,000 distinct CDR3 sequences, with about 12% as singletons. The source material was whole blood. These receptors all stem from an adult who was a healthcare worker with PCR-confirmed SARS-CoV-2 infection or an uninfected control (not recorded which).

This clonotype has at least ten counts. The chain uses TRBV7-6 and TRBJ2-1; possibly TRBD1 for D (5 bases). The germline CDR1 and CDR2 sequences are SGHVS and FNYEAQ. V lost 5 bases and J 4 bases, leaving 9 bases between the germline ends. The CDR3 sequence is 13 residues long. CDR3: CASSQGNYNEQFF. The CDR3 bases are TGTGCCAGCAGCCAGGGTAATTACAATGAGCAGTTCTTC.

The gene calls are TRBV10-3 and TRBJ2-7, with 8 bases matching TRBD1. Germline V gene data show CDR1 as ENHRY and CDR2 as SYGVKD. CDR3 size: 15 residues. Germline trimming cut 4 bases from V and 1 base from J; bases unmatched to any gene: 6. The CDR3 DNA reads TGTGCCATCAGTGGTGGACAGGGCCAGTCCTACGAGCAGTACTTC. Protein product: CAISGGQGQSYEQYF.

This chain links TRBV7-2 with TRBJ2-3; D perhaps matches TRBD2 (5 bases). Germline CDR1 reads SGHTA; CDR2 reads FQGNSA. Trimming pared 5 bases from V and 2 bases from J, leaving 11 bases between. The CDR3 runs to 14 residues. The CDR3 nucleotides read TGTGCCAGCAGCAGAGCGGCATCCACAGATACGCAGTATTTT. It specifies CASSRAASTDTQYF.

In its sample, this clonotype was seen a few times. This chain uses TRBV12-3 or TRBV12-4 with TRBJ1-3; D gene ambiguous. The CDR3 extends over 13 amino acids. Trimming stripped 5 bases from V and 4 bases from J, with 9 bases between. In DNA, the CDR3 is TGTGCCAGCAGTAGAGGCGGGGGAAACACCATATATTTT. This sequence encodes CASSRGGGNTIYF.

The V gene is TRBV4-1, the J gene TRBJ1-1, with D unresolved. Trimming left V 0 bases short and J 4 bases short, with 9 bases between. The CDR3 sequence is 14 residues long. Looked up from germline, CDR1 is MGHRA and CDR2 is YSYEKL. The CDR3 region is CASSQDRRPTEAFF. The CDR3 DNA reads TGCGCCAGCAGCCAAGATAGACGGCCCACTGAAGCTTTCTTT.

This clonotype was detected many times. The rearrangement joins TRBV7-6 to TRBJ2-7; D unclear. This CDR3 contains 15 residues. CDR1 is SGHVS and CDR2 is FNYEAQ in the germline V gene. Trimming stripped 1 base from V and 6 bases from J, with 16 bases between. The chain's CDR3 is CASSLGATIPLEQYF. The CDR3 DNA reads as TGTGCCAGCAGCTTAGGGGCAACAATCCCCCTCGAGCAGTACTTC. The full variable domain, with the rest looked up from reference TRBV7-6 and TRBJ2-7, is GAGVSQSPRYKVTKRGQDVALRCDPISGHVSLYWYRQALGQGPEFLTYFNYEAQQDKSGLPNDRFSAERPEGSISTLTIQRTEQRDSAMYRCASSLGATIPLEQYFGPGTRLTVT.

In this sample, this clonotype turned up a few times. V usage is TRBV12-2 and J usage is TRBJ1-6; the D segment call TRBD1 is taken from the table without a DNA check. TRBV12-2 is marked as a pseudogene. This CDR3 contains 18 residues. The CDR3 DNA sequence: TGTGCAAGTCGCTTGAAGGGCGCCGGACAGGGGAGGATCTCACCCCTCCACTTT. It translates to CASRLKGAGQGRISPLHF.

The chain carries TRBV7-6 and TRBJ2-7, with D possibly called TRBD1 or TRBD2 (6 bases each). Germline values: CDR1 SGHVS, CDR2 FNYEAQ. The V gene lost 5 bases and the J gene lost 3 bases, with 11 bases spanning the gap. The CDR3 has 13 residues. CDR3 loop: CASSPRGDYEQYF. CDR3 nucleotides: TGTGCCAGCAGCCCAAGGGGGGACTACGAGCAGTACTTC.

Ten or more counts support this clonotype. This rearrangement joins TRBV19 to TRBJ1-5; 7 positions agree with TRBD1. Per germline, CDR1 LNHDA and CDR2 SQIVND (reference sequence). The CDR3 spans 16 residues. V lost 3 bases to trimming and J lost 1 base; unmatched junction nucleotides: 6. CDR3 residues: CASSILTGKSNQPQHF. CDR3 DNA: TGTGCCAGTAGTATTTTGACAGGGAAGAGCAATCAGCCCCAGCATTTT.

This sequence joins TRBV4-1 and TRBJ2-2; D ambiguous. Germline V lookup: CDR1 MGHRA, CDR2 YSYEKL. The CDR3 has 13 residues. V dropped 4 bases and J dropped 7 bases, with 10 bases sitting between them. CDR3 DNA sequence: TGCGCCAGCAGCCTATTTTCGGGCGGGGAGCTGTTTTTT. Amino acid sequence: CASSLFSGGELFF.

This chain connects TRBV4-2 to TRBJ2-2; 10 bases are a match to TRBD2. V shed 3 bases, J shed 5 bases, and the junction held 15 bases outside the gene matches. CDR3 size: 19 residues. Germline CDR1 reads LGHNA; CDR2 reads YNFKEQ. The CDR3 DNA reads TGTGCCAGCAGCCAGGAGGTGGTAGCGGGAGGACTGGAGACCGGGGAGCTGTTTTTT. This sequence encodes CASSQEVVAGGLETGELFF.

The chain employs TRBV27 and TRBJ2-7; D might be TRBD1 or TRBD2, each matching 5 bases. V was trimmed by 9 bases and J by 5 bases, leaving 20 bases between them. CDR1 is MNHEY and CDR2 is SMNVEV in the germline V gene (reference sequence). CDR3 length: 14 residues. CDR3 loop: CARFRDPQGHEQYF. For the CDR3, the DNA is TGTGCCAGATTCCGGGACCCCCAAGGGCACGAGCAGTACTTC.

This clonotype was detected a few times. J is TRBJ1-3 and V is TRBV29-1; the D is unclear. Germline V CDR1 and CDR2: SQVTM, ANQGSEA. The V end lost 6 bases, the J end lost 0 bases, and 12 bases lay between the germline ends. The CDR3 has 14 residues. The CDR3: CSVQKTLSGNTIYF. DNA for the CDR3: TGCAGCGTCCAGAAGACCCTCTCTGGAAACACCATATATTTT.

This clonotype was counted many times. Here the CDR3 DNA reads TGTGCCTTCAAAGGGACAGCTGACTACGAGCAGTACTTC. Amino acid sequence: CAFKGTADYEQYF. V gene TRBV6-2 or TRBV6-3 combines with J gene TRBJ2-7, with 7 positions matching TRBD1. Germline assignment: CDR1 MNHEY and CDR2 SVGEGT. V lost 11 bases and J lost 3; bases outside the gene matches: 10. The CDR3 length is 13 residues.

This clonotype was seen at least ten times. The genes are TRBV2 and TRBJ1-2; D remains ambiguous. Trimming left V 6 bases short and J 6 bases short, with 11 bases between. This CDR3 is 12 amino acids long. Germline CDR1 SNHLY, CDR2 FYNNEI. CDR3 coding DNA: TGTGCCAGCAGCCCTCAAAGTGATGGCTACACCTTC. Protein product: CASSPQSDGYTF.

At least ten counts were recorded for this clonotype. The chain employs TRBV5-8 and TRBJ2-7, with 7 bases matching TRBD1. This CDR3 is 15 amino acids long. The germline V gene has CDR1 SGHTS and CDR2 YDEGEE. With V trimmed by 4 bases and J by 2 bases, 9 bases remained unmatched. CDR3 sequence reads: CASSTERTGTYEQYF. The CDR3 coding sequence is TGTGCCAGCAGCACAGAAAGGACAGGAACCTACGAGCAGTACTTC.

There are many counts of this clonotype. This chain links TRBV20-1 with TRBJ2-3; 11 bases match TRBD2. Germline CDR1 and CDR2: DFQATT and SNEGSKA (reference sequence). With V trimmed by 2 bases and J by 6 bases, 7 bases remained unmatched. The CDR3 is 15 amino acids. CDR3 DNA sequence: TGCAGTGCTAGACGGCTAGCGGGAGGAGGGGATACGCAGTATTTT. Its translation is CSARRLAGGGDTQYF.

The V and J genes are TRBV3-1 and TRBJ2-1; D is ambiguous. V gave up 4 bases and J gave up 0 bases, with 13 bases separating them. This CDR3 has 16 residues. The germline V gene encodes CDR1 LGHDT and CDR2 YNNKEL (reference sequence). CDR3 region: CASSRPSRSSYNEQFF. The DNA of the CDR3 is TGTGCCAGCAGCCGACCTTCCCGGAGCTCCTACAATGAGCAGTTCTTC.

This clonotype has more than one count but fewer than ten. The rearrangement joins TRBV20-1 to TRBJ2-7; 13 bases line up with TRBD2. The CDR3 totals 15 residues. The V segment lost 5 bases and the J segment 5 bases; nucleotides outside the gene matches: 9. Germline-derived CDR1 and CDR2 are DFQATT and SNEGSKA (reference sequence). The CDR3 DNA reads TGCAGTGCTCCGACCGGACTAGCGGGAGTCGACGAGCAGTACTTC. Encoded protein: CSAPTGLAGVDEQYF.

This clonotype was observed at least ten times. The V gene is TRBV11-2, the J gene TRBJ2-7; no firm D call. The CDR3 has 16 amino acids. The V end was cut by 0 bases, the J end by 5 bases, with 17 bases between. Germline V lookup: CDR1 SGHAT, CDR2 FQNNGV. DNA of the CDR3: TGTGCCAGCAGCTTAGACCCAGCTCTTTCGGTTAACGAGCAGTACTTC. It encodes CASSLDPALSVNEQYF.

This clonotype was counted at least ten times. Mismatch with germline at one junction end may stem from a read error. As DNA, the CDR3 is TGCGCCAGCAGCTTGGCTGGCAGCTACGAGCAGTACTTC. It translates to CASSLAGSYEQYF. This chain joins TRBV12-3 or TRBV12-4 and TRBJ2-7; D is uncertain. The length of the CDR3 is 13 residues.

Many counts were recorded for this clonotype. The chain is built from TRBV3-1 and TRBJ2-5, with a tentative D call TRBD1 (5 bases). V was shortened by 2 bases and J by 3 bases, with 10 bases between the two germline ends. The CDR3 loop spans 14 amino acids. Germline V gene lookup returns CDR1 LGHDT and CDR2 YNNKEL (reference sequence). The CDR3 sequence: CASSQQGGEETQYF. The CDR3 DNA reads as TGTGCCAGCAGCCAACAGGGCGGCGAAGAGACCCAGTACTTC.

The table lists this clonotype with many counts. The chain recombines TRBV7-9 with TRBJ2-1; D is unclear. This CDR3 comprises 10 residues. Germline V gives CDR1 SEHNR, CDR2 FQNEAQ (reference sequence). V lost 11 bases to trimming and J lost 8 bases, with 10 bases between them. As DNA, the CDR3 is TGTGCCCCTGGGAAGTATGAGCAGTTCTTC. Translating it yields CAPGKYEQFF.

This clonotype was seen repeatedly, ten times or more. The rearrangement links TRBV19 to TRBJ1-5, with a weak D call TRBD1 (5 bases). Trimming shortened V by 2 bases and J by 5 bases, and 10 bases separated the two germline ends. The CDR3 is 14 residues long. Germline CDR1 and CDR2: LNHDA and SQIVND (reference sequence). The CDR3 loop reads CASSIKIGDQPQHF. CDR3 in DNA: TGTGCCAGTAGTATAAAGATAGGGGATCAGCCCCAGCATTTT.

This clonotype turned up a few times. V usage is TRBV7-2 and J usage is TRBJ1-1; tentative D call: TRBD1 (6 bases). With 5 bases removed from V and 6 bases from J, the gap between germline ends came to 13 bases. The CDR3 loop spans 13 amino acids. Germline loops: CDR1 SGHTA, CDR2 FQGNSA. CDR3 coding DNA: TGTGCCAGCAGCCAGACGACAGGCGCTGAAGCTTTCTTT. The encoded protein is CASSQTTGAEAFF.

This chain uses TRBV2 with TRBJ2-7; D ambiguous. The V gene's germline CDR1 is SNHLY and CDR2 FYNNEI. V dropped 2 bases and J dropped 0 bases, with 11 bases sitting between them. CDR3 length: 15 residues. The CDR3 here is CASSESHLGSYEQYF. CDR3 bases: TGTGCCAGCAGTGAAAGTCATCTGGGCTCCTACGAGCAGTACTTC.

This sequence joins TRBV5-1 and TRBJ1-1; TRBD1 is a possible D gene (6 bases). CDR3 length: 12 residues. The V end was cut by 4 bases, the J end by 10 bases, with 14 bases between. Germline-derived CDR1 and CDR2 are SGHRS and YFSETQ. The CDR3 here is CASSVNRAGAFF. The CDR3, as DNA: TGCGCCAGCAGCGTGAACAGGGCCGGAGCTTTCTTT.

This chain joins TRBV11-2 and TRBJ2-5; D call uncertain. Trimming pared 5 bases from V and 1 base from J, leaving 8 bases between. CDR3 length: 13 residues. CDR1 and CDR2 from the germline V gene are SGHAT and FQNNGV. The CDR3 sequence is CASSHTIQETQYF. In DNA, the CDR3 is TGTGCCAGCAGCCACACCATCCAAGAGACCCAGTACTTC.

The chain uses TRBV7-2 and TRBJ2-3; the D gene could be TRBD1 or TRBD2 (5 bases each). Trimming shortened V by 4 bases and J by 4 bases, and 12 bases separated the two germline ends. This CDR3 has 14 amino acids. Germline values: CDR1 SGHTA, CDR2 FQGNSA. CDR3 region: CASSWGSGADTQYF. As DNA, the CDR3 is TGTGCCAGCAGCTGGGGGAGCGGAGCAGATACGCAGTATTTT.